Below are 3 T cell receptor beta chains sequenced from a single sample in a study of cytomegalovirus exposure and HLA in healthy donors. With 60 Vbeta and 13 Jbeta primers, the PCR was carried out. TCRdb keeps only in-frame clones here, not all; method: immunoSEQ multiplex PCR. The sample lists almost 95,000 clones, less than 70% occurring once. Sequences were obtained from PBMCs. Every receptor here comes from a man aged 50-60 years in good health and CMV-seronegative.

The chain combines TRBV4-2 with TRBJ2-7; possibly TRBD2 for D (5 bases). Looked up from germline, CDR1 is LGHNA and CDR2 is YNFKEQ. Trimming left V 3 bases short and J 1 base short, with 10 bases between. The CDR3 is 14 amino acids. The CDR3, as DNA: TGTGCCAGCAGCCATGGACTTGAGTCCTACGAGCAGTACTTC. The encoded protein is CASSHGLESYEQYF.

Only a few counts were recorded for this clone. The CDR3 protein is CASSHLDTSNYGYTF. CDR3 nucleotides: TGTGCCAGCAGCCATCTGGACACCTCCAACTATGGCTACACCTTC. The chain joins TRBV4-2 to TRBJ1-2; D is perhaps TRBD1 (5 bases). Trimming removed 3 bases from V and 2 bases from J, with 13 bases in between. Per germline, CDR1 LGHNA and CDR2 YNFKEQ. The CDR3 is 15 residues long.

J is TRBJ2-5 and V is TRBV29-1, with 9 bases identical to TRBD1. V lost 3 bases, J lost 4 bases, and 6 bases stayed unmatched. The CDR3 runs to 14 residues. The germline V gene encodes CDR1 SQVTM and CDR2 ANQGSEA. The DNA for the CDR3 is TGCAGCGTTGATGGGACAGGGACTTCAGAGACCCAGTACTTC. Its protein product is CSVDGTGTSETQYF.